These 17 T cell receptor beta chains originate from one sample sequenced in a study of T cell changes during pregnancy in multiple sclerosis. Method: immunoSEQ multiplex PCR; TCRdb's copy keeps in-frame clones and lacks some. The table lists roughly 40,000 clones, about 90% of them singletons. Sequencing used CD4+ T cells from peripheral blood mononuclear cells, obtained before pregnancy. The receptor set was obtained from a female donor with multiple sclerosis, enrolled in a pregnancy study.

J is TRBJ2-7 and V is TRBV28; D gene uncertain. Germline V gene lookup returns CDR1 MDHEN and CDR2 SYDVKM. V was shortened by 10 bases and J by 3 bases, with 13 bases between the two germline ends. CDR3 length equals 12 residues. CDR3 nucleotides: TGTGCCACCTGGGCCTCGTTCTACGAGCAGTACTTC. Translating it yields CATWASFYEQYF.

The chain combines TRBV7-2 with TRBJ2-1, with no clear D. Germline assignment: CDR1 SGHTA and CDR2 FQGNSA. The CDR3 sequence is 15 residues long. The ends were cut back, 6 bases at V and 5 bases at J, with 17 bases in the middle. CDR3 sequence reads: CASSPLQLFDNEQFF. CDR3 bases: TGTGCCAGCAGTCCTCTCCAACTGTTTGACAATGAGCAGTTCTTC.

The chain carries TRBV2 and TRBJ2-2; D is possibly TRBD2 (7 bases). Germline V CDR1 and CDR2: SNHLY, FYNNEI. The V end lost 2 bases, the J end lost 6 bases, and 16 bases lay between the germline ends. The CDR3 totals 16 residues. The CDR3 reads CASSEMGGRVAGELFF. CDR3 DNA: TGTGCCAGCAGTGAAATGGGGGGGCGAGTAGCCGGGGAGCTGTTTTTT.

V usage is TRBV7-8 and J usage is TRBJ1-3, with D possibly matching TRBD1 (6 bases). Trimming took 5 bases from V and 0 from J, leaving 11 bases between them. Germline assignment: CDR1 SGHVS and CDR2 FQNEAQ. The CDR3 extends over 15 amino acids. This CDR3 reads CASSRDTNSGNTIYF. CDR3 bases: TGTGCCAGCAGCAGGGACACCAACTCTGGAAACACCATATATTTT.

The CDR3 DNA reads TGTGCCAGCAGCCCGAGACTAGCGGGGCCTTACAATGAGCAGTTCTTC. It encodes CASSPRLAGPYNEQFF. The genes are TRBV7-2 and TRBJ2-1; TRBD2 matches 11 bases. CDR3 size: 16 residues. The V gene's germline CDR1 is SGHTA and CDR2 FQGNSA. The V segment lost 5 bases and the J segment 4 bases; nucleotides outside the gene matches: 7.

This chain connects TRBV29-1 to TRBJ2-1; 9 nucleotides match TRBD2. Trimming cost V 7 bases and J 6 bases; bases outside gene matches: 10. Germline-derived CDR1 and CDR2 are SQVTM and ANQGSEA. This CDR3 comprises 14 residues. This chain's CDR3 is CSARLAAGTNEQFF. The CDR3 nucleotides are TGCAGCGCTCGACTAGCGGCGGGCACCAATGAGCAGTTCTTC.

This chain uses TRBV30 with TRBJ2-6; a possible D gene is TRBD1 (5 bases). V was cut by 8 bases and J by 0 bases, with 11 bases left in between. The CDR3 extends over 14 amino acids. Per germline, CDR1 GTSNPN and CDR2 SVGIG (reference sequence). The CDR3 loop reads CARRQSSGANVLTF. CDR3 in DNA: TGTGCCCGACGACAGTCCTCTGGGGCCAACGTCCTGACTTTC.

The J gene is TRBJ2-7, the V gene TRBV11-1; the D is unclear. V was pared by 6 bases and J by 0 bases, with 12 bases between. The germline CDR1 and CDR2 sequences are SGHAT and FQDESV (reference sequence). The CDR3 is made up of 14 amino acids. The CDR3 bases are TGTGCCAGCAGTTCGCTCCTCAGCTCCTACGAGCAGTACTTC. Protein sequence: CASSSLLSSYEQYF.

The chain combines TRBV5-1 with TRBJ1-4; 9 bases line up with TRBD1. Trimming at V came to 4 bases and at J to 4 bases, leaving 8 bases not matched to a gene. The germline V gene has CDR1 SGHRS and CDR2 YFSETQ. CDR3 length: 16 residues. CDR3 sequence reads: CASSPPSDRGNEKLFF. The CDR3 DNA sequence: TGCGCCAGCAGCCCACCCTCGGACAGGGGTAATGAAAAACTGTTTTTT.

The chain combines TRBV9 with TRBJ2-1, with 14 positions matching TRBD2. The junction had 6 bases not matched to a gene; V was cut back by 2 bases and J by 8 bases. Germline V lookup: CDR1 SGDLS, CDR2 YYNGEE. This CDR3 spans 16 amino acids. CDR3 DNA: TGTGCCAGCAGCGTTCTCGGGACTAGCGGGAGCTATGAGCAGTTCTTC. This translates into CASSVLGTSGSYEQFF. Full variable domain (outside the CDR3, taken from reference TRBV9 and TRBJ2-1): DSGVTQTPKHLITATGQRVTLRCSPRSGDLSVYWYQQSLDQGLQFLIQYYNGEERAKGNILERFSAQQFPDLHSELNLSSLELGDSALYFCASSVLGTSGSYEQFFGPGTRLTVL.

The genes are TRBV5-3 and TRBJ2-3, with D perhaps matching TRBD1 (5 bases). TRBV5-3 is classed as an ORF, of uncertain function. The V end lost 8 bases, the J end lost 1 base, and 14 bases lay between the germline ends. The CDR3 contains 14 residues. For the CDR3, the DNA is TGTGCCAGTCGCTCAGGGTCCGGCACAGATACGCAGTATTTT. Its translation is CASRSGSGTDTQYF.

The gene calls are TRBV14 and TRBJ2-3; the match to TRBD2 covers 14 bases. With V trimmed by 3 bases and J by 3 bases, 8 bases remained unmatched. This CDR3 region has 18 residues. CDR1 is SGHDN and CDR2 is FVKESK in the germline V gene. Here the CDR3 DNA reads TGTGCCAGCAGCCATTACCCGGGACTAGCGGGAGTAACAGATACGCAGTATTTT. Translation: CASSHYPGLAGVTDTQYF.

This clone came up a few times. V is TRBV7-6 and J is TRBJ1-5, with D unresolved. Germline lookup yields CDR1 SGHVS and CDR2 FNYEAQ. V was pared by 0 bases and J by 7 bases, with 7 bases between. The CDR3 contains 13 residues. This CDR3 reads CASSLALSQPQHF. DNA for the CDR3: TGTGCCAGCAGCTTAGCGCTGAGCCAGCCCCAGCATTTT.

This CDR3 reads CASNPPGSSYEQYF. The CDR3 bases are TGTGCCAGCAACCCCCCTGGTAGTTCCTACGAGCAGTACTTC. The chain recombines TRBV28 with TRBJ2-7; the D is unclear. The CDR3 length is 14 residues. Germline CDR1 is MDHEN and CDR2 is SYDVKM. With 7 bases removed from V and 1 base from J, the gap between germline ends came to 14 bases.

The chain employs TRBV6-1 and TRBJ1-5; no clear D. The CDR3 is 15 amino acids. V was shortened by 3 bases and J by 4 bases, with 13 bases between the two germline ends. Germline CDR1 and CDR2: MNHNS and SASEGT. CDR3: CASSEEWQNNQPQHF. The CDR3 bases are TGTGCCAGCAGTGAGGAGTGGCAGAATAATCAGCCCCAGCATTTT.

The genes are TRBV28 and TRBJ2-1; D is uncertain. V was clipped by 2 bases and J by 8 bases, with 13 bases between them. The germline V gene has CDR1 MDHEN and CDR2 SYDVKM. The length of the CDR3 is 14 residues. The CDR3 loop is CASSLSPESHEQFF. For the CDR3, the DNA is TGTGCCAGCAGTTTAAGCCCCGAGTCGCATGAGCAGTTCTTC.

V and J are TRBV27 and TRBJ1-4; TRBD1 agrees at 10 bases. This CDR3 is 17 amino acids long. Trimming at V came to 5 bases and at J to 2 bases, leaving 8 bases not matched to a gene. CDR1 is MNHEY and CDR2 is SMNVEV in the germline V gene (reference sequence). This CDR3 is CASSERRQGATNEKLFF. The CDR3 region has the DNA TGTGCCAGCAGTGAGAGGCGACAGGGGGCGACTAATGAAAAACTGTTTTTT. The full variable domain, in which reference TRBV27 and TRBJ1-4 provide the parts outside the CDR3, is EAQVTQNPRYLITVTGKKLTVTCSQNMNHEYMSWYRQDPGLGLRQIYYSMNVEVTDKGDVPEGYKVSRKEKRNFPLILESPSPNQTSLYFCASSERRQGATNEKLFFGSGTQLSVL.